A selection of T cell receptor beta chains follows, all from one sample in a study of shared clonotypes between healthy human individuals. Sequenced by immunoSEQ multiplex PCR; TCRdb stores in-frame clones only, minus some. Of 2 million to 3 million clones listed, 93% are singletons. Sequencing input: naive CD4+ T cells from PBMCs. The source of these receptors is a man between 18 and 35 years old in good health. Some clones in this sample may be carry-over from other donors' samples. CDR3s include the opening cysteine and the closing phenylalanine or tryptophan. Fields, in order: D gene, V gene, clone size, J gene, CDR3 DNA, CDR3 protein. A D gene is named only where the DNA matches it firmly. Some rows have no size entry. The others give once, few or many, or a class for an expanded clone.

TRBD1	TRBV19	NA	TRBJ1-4	TGTGCCAGTAGTATATCAGGGGGCGGTGAAAAACTGTTTTTT	CASSISGGGEKLFF
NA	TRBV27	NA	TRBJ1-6	TGTGCCAGCAGTCCACAGGACAGTTATAATTCACCCCTCCACTTT	CASSPQDSYNSPLHF
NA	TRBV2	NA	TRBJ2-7	TGTGCCAGCAGTAACGGGGCAGCTTCCTACGAGCAGTACTTC	CASSNGAASYEQYF
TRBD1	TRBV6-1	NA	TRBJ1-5	TGTGCCAGCAGTGAATATCGACAGGGGGCGCTTTCTGGACAGCCCCAGCATTTT	CASSEYRQGALSGQPQHF
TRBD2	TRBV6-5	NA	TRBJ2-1	TGTGCCAGCAGTTCCCGGACTAGCGGGAACTACAATGAGCAGTTCTTC	CASSSRTSGNYNEQFF
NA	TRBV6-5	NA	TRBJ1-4	TGTGCCAGCGGTCGGAGCGAAAAACTGTTTTTT	CASGRSEKLFF
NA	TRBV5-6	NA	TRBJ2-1	TGTGCCAGCAGCGCCTTCCCCGGTGAGCAGTTCTTC	CASSAFPGEQFF
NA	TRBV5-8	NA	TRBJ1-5	TGTGCCAGCAGCTTGCGGTCAGGGAGCAATCAGCCCCAGCATTTT	CASSLRSGSNQPQHF
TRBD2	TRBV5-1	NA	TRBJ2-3	TGCGCCAGCAGCTTGGAACTAGCGGGAGGGAAACAGTATTTT	CASSLELAGGKQYF
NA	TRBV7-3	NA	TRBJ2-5	TGTGCCAGCAGCCCCGGGACTTCTCAAGAGACCCAGTACTTC	CASSPGTSQETQYF
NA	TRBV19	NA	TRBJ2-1	TGTGCCAGTAGTATGGAAATGAATGAGCAGTTCTTC	CASSMEMNEQFF
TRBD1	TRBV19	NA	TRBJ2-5	TGTGCCAGTAGTAGAGGACAGGGTGGGCCGACGACCCAGTACTTC	CASSRGQGGPTTQYF
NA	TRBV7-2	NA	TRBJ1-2	TGTGCCAGCAGCTTAGGGTCCGGGGGCGGTGGCTACACCTTC	CASSLGSGGGGYTF
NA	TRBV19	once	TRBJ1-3	TGTGCCAGTAGGGCAGGAAGTACTGGAAACACCATATATTTT	CASRAGSTGNTIYF
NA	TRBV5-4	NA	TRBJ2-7	TGTGCCAGCAGCTTGGCAGGGGCAGAGCAGTACTTC	CASSLAGAEQYF
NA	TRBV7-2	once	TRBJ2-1	TGTGCCAGCAGCCCTCCCTCCTACAATGAGCAGTTCTTC	CASSPPSYNEQFF
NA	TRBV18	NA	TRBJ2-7	TGTGCCAGCTCACCGAGTAGGGCCTACGAGCAGTACTTC	CASSPSRAYEQYF
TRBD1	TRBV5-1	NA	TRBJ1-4	TGCGCCAGCAGCTTGGCCGGGACAGGAGAGAATGAAAAACTGTTTTTT	CASSLAGTGENEKLFF
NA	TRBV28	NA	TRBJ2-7	TGTGCCAGCAACCATGCGGGGACGGCGAGCTCCTACGAGCAGTACTTC	CASNHAGTASSYEQYF
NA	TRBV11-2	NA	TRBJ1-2	TGTGCCAGCAGCTTAGATTCGGGACGGTGGTATGGCTACACCTTC	CASSLDSGRWYGYTF
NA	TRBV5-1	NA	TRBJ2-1	TGCGCCAGCAGCTTCGAGCGGCCGACTTACAATGAGCAGTTCTTC	CASSFERPTYNEQFF
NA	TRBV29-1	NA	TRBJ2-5	TGCAGCGTGCGCCAGGGACGCCAAGAGACCCAGTACTTC	CSVRQGRQETQYF
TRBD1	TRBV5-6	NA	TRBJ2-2	TGTGCCAGCAGCAGACAGGGGGCCGACACCGGGGAGCTGTTTTTT	CASSRQGADTGELFF
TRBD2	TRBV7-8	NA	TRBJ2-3	TGTGCCAGCAGCTTAGTCCCGGGAGGGACAGATACGCAGTATTTT	CASSLVPGGTDTQYF
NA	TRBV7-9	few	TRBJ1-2	TGTGCCAGCAGCTTAGAAGGGCAGGGCTACACCTTC	CASSLEGQGYTF
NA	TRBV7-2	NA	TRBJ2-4	TGTGCCAGCAGCGGAGGGCCCAGAAACATTCAGTACTTC	CASSGGPRNIQYF
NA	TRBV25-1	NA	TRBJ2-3	TGTGCCAGCAGTAGGGGGGGGGTTACTGATACGCAGTATTTT	CASSRGGVTDTQYF
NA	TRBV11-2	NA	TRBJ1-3	TGTGCCAGCAGCCGGATAGGACGGCTGAGCTCTGGAAACACCATATATTTT	CASSRIGRLSSGNTIYF
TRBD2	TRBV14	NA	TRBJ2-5	TGTGCCAGCACGGCGGGAGGGCCGAGGGAGACCCAGTACTTC	CASTAGGPRETQYF
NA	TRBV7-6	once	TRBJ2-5	TGTGCCAGCAGCGCAACCAAAGAGACCCAGTACTTC	CASSATKETQYF
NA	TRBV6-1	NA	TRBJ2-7	TGTGCCAGCGGGGGCCGGACAGCGACCTACGAGCAGTACTTC	CASGGRTATYEQYF
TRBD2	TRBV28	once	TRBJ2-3	TGTGCCAGCAGTTCACTAGCGGAGACAGATACGCAGTATTTT	CASSSLAETDTQYF
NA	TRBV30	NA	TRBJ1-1	TGTGCCCGAGACCGGGGCCCGAACACTGAAGCTTTCTTT	CARDRGPNTEAFF
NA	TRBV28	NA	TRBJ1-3	TGTGCCAGCACAGGGTCTGGAAACACCATATATTTT	CASTGSGNTIYF
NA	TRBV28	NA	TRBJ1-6	TGTGCCAGCAGGGACGTTGGGGCACCCCTCCACTTT	CASRDVGAPLHF
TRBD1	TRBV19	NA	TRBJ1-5	TGTGCCAGTAGGAGGGCGGGACAGGGGTTTAGCAATCAGCCCCAGCATTTT	CASRRAGQGFSNQPQHF
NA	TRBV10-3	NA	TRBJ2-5	TGTGCCATCAGTGACCCCAGGGGACGAAGGGGGGGCCAAGAGACCCAGTACTTC	CAISDPRGRRGGQETQYF